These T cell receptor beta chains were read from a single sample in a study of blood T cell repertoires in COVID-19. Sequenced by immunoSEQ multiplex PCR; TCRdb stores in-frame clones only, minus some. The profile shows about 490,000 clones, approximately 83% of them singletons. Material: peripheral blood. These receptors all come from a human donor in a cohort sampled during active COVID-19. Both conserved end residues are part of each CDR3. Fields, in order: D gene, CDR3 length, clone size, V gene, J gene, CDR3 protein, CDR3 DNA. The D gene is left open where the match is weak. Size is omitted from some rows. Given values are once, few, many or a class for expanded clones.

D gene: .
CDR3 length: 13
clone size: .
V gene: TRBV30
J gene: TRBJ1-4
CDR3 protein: CAWTQWGGEKLFF
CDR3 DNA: TGTGCCTGGACCCAATGGGGGGGGGAAAAACTGTTTTTT

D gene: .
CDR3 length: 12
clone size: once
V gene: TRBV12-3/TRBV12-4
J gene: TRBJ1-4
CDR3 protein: CASSDSTEKLFF
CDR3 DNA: TGTGCCAGCAGTGACAGTACGGAAAAACTGTTTTTT

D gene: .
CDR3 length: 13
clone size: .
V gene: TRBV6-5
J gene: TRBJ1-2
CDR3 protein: CASTSGGARGYTF
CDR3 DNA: TGTGCCAGCACCTCTGGGGGGGCGCGGGGCTACACCTTC

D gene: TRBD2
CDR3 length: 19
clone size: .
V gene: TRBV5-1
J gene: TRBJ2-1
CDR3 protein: CASSSFGTSGRPPYNEQFF
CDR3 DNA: TGCGCCAGCAGCTCCTTCGGGACTAGCGGGAGACCCCCCTACAATGAGCAGTTCTTC

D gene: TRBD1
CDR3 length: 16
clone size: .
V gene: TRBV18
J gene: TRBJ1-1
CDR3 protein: CASSPQRQGVMAEAFF
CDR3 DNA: TGTGCCAGCTCACCACAGCGACAGGGGGTAATGGCTGAAGCTTTCTTT

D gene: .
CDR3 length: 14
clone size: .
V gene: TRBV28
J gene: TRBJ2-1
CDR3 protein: CASHGKMSPNEQFF
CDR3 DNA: TGTGCCAGCCACGGGAAAATGTCCCCCAATGAGCAGTTCTTC

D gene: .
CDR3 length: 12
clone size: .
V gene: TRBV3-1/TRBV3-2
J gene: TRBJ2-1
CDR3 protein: CASSHRGGEQFF
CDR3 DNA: TGTGCCAGCAGCCACAGGGGCGGAGAGCAGTTCTTC

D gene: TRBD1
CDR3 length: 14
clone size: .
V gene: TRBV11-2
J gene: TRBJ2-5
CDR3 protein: CASSLDRGPGHPYF
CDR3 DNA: TGTGCCAGCAGCTTGGACAGGGGGCCGGGCCATCCGTACTTC

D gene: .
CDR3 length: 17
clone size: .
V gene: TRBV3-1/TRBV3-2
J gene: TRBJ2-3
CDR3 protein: CASSQGTGENRTDTQYF
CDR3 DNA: TGTGCCAGCAGCCAAGGGACGGGGGAGAATCGCACAGATACGCAGTATTTT

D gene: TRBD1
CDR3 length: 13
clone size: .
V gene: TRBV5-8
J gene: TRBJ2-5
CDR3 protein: CASSRQGGETQYF
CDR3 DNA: TGTGCCAGCAGCCGACAGGGGGGGGAGACCCAGTACTTC

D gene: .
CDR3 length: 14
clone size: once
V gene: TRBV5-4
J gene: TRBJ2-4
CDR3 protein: CASSPQGPENIQYF
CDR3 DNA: TGTGCCAGCAGTCCTCAGGGTCCCGAAAACATTCAGTACTTC

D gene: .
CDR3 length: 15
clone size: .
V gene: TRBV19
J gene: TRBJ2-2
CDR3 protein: CASSIAGQDTGELFF
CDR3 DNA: TGTGCCAGTAGTATCGCGGGCCAGGACACCGGGGAGCTGTTTTTT

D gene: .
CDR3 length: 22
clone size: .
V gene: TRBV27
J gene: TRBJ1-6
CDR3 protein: CASSLSSMMWEDLSSYNSPLHF
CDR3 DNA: TGTGCCAGCAGTTTATCATCTATGATGTGGGAGGATTTGAGCTCCTATAATTCACCCCTCCACTTT

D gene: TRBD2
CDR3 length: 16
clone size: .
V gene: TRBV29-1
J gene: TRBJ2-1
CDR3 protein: CSVEGQGTSDYNEQFF
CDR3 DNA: TGCAGCGTTGAAGGTCAAGGGACTAGCGACTACAATGAGCAGTTCTTC

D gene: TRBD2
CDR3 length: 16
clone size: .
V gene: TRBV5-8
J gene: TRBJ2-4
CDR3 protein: CASSFSGTVAKNIQYF
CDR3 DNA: TGTGCCAGCAGCTTTAGCGGGACGGTAGCCAAAAACATTCAGTACTTC

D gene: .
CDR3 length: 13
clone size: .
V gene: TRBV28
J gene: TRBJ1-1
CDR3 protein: CASTRRVNTEAFF
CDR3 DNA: TGTGCCAGCACTAGGAGGGTGAACACTGAAGCTTTCTTT

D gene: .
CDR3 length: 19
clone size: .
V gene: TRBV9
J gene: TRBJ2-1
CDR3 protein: CASSVGAIGGLFSYNEQFF
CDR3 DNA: TGTGCCAGCAGCGTAGGGGCTATTGGGGGACTTTTCTCCTACAATGAGCAGTTCTTC

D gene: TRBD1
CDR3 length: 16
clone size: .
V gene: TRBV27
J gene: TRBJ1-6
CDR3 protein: CASSPRRGQGFSPLHF
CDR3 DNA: TGTGCCAGCAGTCCTCGCCGGGGACAGGGATTTTCACCCCTCCACTTT

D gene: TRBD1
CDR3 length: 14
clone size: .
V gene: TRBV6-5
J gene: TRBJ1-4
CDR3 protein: CASRDRGSWEKLFF
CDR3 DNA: TGTGCCAGCAGGGACAGGGGAAGTTGGGAAAAACTGTTTTTT

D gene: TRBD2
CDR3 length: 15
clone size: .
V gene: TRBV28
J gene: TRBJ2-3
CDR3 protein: CASSSVAGATDTQYF
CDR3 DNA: TGTGCCAGCAGTTCTGTAGCGGGAGCGACAGATACGCAGTATTTT

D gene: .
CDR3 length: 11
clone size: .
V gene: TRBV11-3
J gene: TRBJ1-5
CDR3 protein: CASLKSQPQHF
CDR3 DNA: TGTGCCAGCCTAAAGTCTCAGCCCCAGCATTTT

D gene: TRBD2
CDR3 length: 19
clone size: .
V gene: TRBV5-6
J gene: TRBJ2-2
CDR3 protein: CASSPSGTSGRALSRELFF
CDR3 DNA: TGTGCCAGCAGTCCTTCCGGGACTAGCGGGAGGGCCTTATCTAGGGAGCTGTTTTTT

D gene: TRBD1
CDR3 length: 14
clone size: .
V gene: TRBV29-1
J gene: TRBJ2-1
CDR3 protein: CSAEGTGGNNEQFF
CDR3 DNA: TGCAGCGCCGAGGGGACAGGGGGAAACAATGAGCAGTTCTTC

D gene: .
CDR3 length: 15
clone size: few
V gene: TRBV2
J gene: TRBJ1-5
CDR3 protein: CASTVRPEGNQPQHF
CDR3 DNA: TGTGCCAGCACCGTTAGGCCAGAGGGCAATCAGCCCCAGCATTTT

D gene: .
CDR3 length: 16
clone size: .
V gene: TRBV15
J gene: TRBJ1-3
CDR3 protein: CATSRDRGRTGNTIYF
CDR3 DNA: TGTGCCACCAGCAGAGATAGGGGCCGGACTGGAAACACCATATATTTT

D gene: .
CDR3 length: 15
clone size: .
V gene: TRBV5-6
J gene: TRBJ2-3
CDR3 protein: CASSLTSGSTDTQYF
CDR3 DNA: TGTGCCAGCAGCTTGACGAGCGGGAGCACAGATACGCAGTATTTT

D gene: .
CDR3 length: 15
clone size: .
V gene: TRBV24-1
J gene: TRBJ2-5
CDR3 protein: CATSDGGQIQETQYF
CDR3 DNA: TGTGCCACCAGTGATGGTGGACAGATCCAAGAGACCCAGTACTTC

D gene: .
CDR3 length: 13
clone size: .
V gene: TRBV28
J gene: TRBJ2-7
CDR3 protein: CASSFGGKYEQYF
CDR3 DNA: TGTGCCAGCAGTTTTGGGGGGAAATACGAGCAGTACTTC

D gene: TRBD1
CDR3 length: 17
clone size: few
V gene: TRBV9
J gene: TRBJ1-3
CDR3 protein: CASSPQTGLGSGNTIYF
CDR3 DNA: TGTGCCAGCAGCCCACAGACAGGGTTGGGCTCTGGAAACACCATATATTTT

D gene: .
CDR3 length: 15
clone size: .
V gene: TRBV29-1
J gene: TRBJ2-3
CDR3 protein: CSVTPGGASTDTQYF
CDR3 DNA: TGCAGCGTTACACCAGGAGGGGCCTCCACAGATACGCAGTATTTT

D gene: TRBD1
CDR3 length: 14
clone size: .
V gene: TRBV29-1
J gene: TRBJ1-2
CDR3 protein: CSVDEQGANYGYTF
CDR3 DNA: TGCAGCGTTGACGAGCAGGGGGCGAACTATGGCTACACCTTC

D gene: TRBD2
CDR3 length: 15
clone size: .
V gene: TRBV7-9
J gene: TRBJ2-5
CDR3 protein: CASSRLAGYQETQYF
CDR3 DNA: TGTGCCAGCAGCCGACTAGCGGGATACCAAGAGACCCAGTACTTC

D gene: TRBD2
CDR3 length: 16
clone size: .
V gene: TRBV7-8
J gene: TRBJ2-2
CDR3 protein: CASSAAGLAGTGELFF
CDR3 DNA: TGTGCCAGCAGCGCCGCGGGACTAGCTGGTACCGGGGAGCTGTTTTTT

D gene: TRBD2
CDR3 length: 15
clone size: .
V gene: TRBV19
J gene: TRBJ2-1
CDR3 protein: CASSTVRTGGNEQFF
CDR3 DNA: TGTGCCAGTAGTACCGTTAGGACGGGGGGGAATGAGCAGTTCTTC

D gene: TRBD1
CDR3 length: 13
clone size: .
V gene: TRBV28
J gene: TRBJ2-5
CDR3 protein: CASKAGGLETQYF
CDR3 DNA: TGTGCAAGCAAGGCAGGGGGCCTCGAGACCCAGTACTTC